The 3 T cell receptor beta chains below come from one sample, sequenced in a study of blood T cells in healthy people across ages. With a J-beta primer mix and a sample-barcoded 5' primer, a second PCR ran about 6 to 11 cycles. TCRdb fed the 5' RACE reads into MiXCR, producing one record per CDR3 protein. The sample yields about a million distinct CDR3 sequences, around two fifths seen once. What was sequenced was blood. The receptors shown here come from a man younger than 30 in good health.

J is TRBJ2-3 and V is TRBV20-1; no definite D call. V lost 3 bases and J 3 bases, leaving 13 bases between the germline ends. The CDR3 extends over 14 amino acids. CDR1 is DFQATT and CDR2 is SNEGSKA in the germline V gene (reference sequence). In DNA, the CDR3 is TGCAGTGCTAGTCCGAGCATGGAGACAGATACGCAGTATTTT. Amino acids: CSASPSMETDTQYF.

This rearrangement joins TRBV20-1 to TRBJ1-1, with a weak D call TRBD1 (5 bases). The CDR3 sequence is 11 residues long. Trimming stripped 8 bases from V and 4 bases from J, with 11 bases between. Per germline, CDR1 DFQATT and CDR2 SNEGSKA (reference sequence). In nucleotides, the CDR3 is TGCAGTAGGGGTTTTTCCACTGAAGCTTTCTTT. Translation gives CSRGFSTEAFF.

V gene TRBV20-1 combines with J gene TRBJ2-1; TRBD2 agrees at 12 bases. CDR1 and CDR2 from the germline V gene are DFQATT and SNEGSKA (reference sequence). J was trimmed by 1 base and V by 2 bases; bases with no gene match: 15. This CDR3 has 20 amino acids. As DNA, the CDR3 is TGCAGTGCTAGACCGGGAGTGGGACTAGCGGGTTTTAATTCCTACAATGAGCAGTTCTTC. It is translated as CSARPGVGLAGFNSYNEQFF.